This T cell receptor (beta chain) is from a study of T-cell reconstitution after alpha-beta-depleted transplantation in children. There are a few counts of this clonotype. Unique molecular identifiers were incorporated into the prepared TCRbeta library. Each CDR3 protein gets one entry after TCRdb re-called the PCR reads with MiXCR. Of 350,000 to 400,000 distinct CDR3 sequences in the sample, around 21% were seen once. In germline, CDR1 is SGHRS, CDR2 YFSETQ. Between the trimmed V and J ends, which lost 4 bases and 1 base, there was a span of 15 bases. CDR3 size: 16 residues. The V call is TRBV5-1, the J call TRBJ2-1; TRBD1 or TRBD2 may be the D gene (6 bases each). The sequence derives from a human donor who donated a stem cell graft to a child with acute myeloid leukemia. The sequencing used PBMCs from the stem cell graft donor, collected from the stem cell graft. The chain's CDR3 is CASSRTAGGSYNEQFF. CDR3 nucleotide sequence: TGCGCCAGCAGCCGGACAGCCGGGGGATCCTACAATGAGCAGTTCTTC.